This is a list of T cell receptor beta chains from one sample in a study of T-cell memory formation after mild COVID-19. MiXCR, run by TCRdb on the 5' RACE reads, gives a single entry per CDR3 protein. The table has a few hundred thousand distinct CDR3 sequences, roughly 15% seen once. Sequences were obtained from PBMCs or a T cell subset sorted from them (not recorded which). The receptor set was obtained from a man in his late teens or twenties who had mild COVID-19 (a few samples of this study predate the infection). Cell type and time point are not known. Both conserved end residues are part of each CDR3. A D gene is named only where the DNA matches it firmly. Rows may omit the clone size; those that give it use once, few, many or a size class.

TGCAGTGCTAGTAGCCCCCGTACTAGCGGGCCCGAGACCCAGTACTTC	CSASSPRTSGPETQYF	TRBD2	TRBV20-1	TRBJ2-5	few
TGCGCCAGCAGCCAAGAGTGGACGGCAGATACGCAGTATTTT	CASSQEWTADTQYF	-	TRBV4-3	TRBJ2-3	-
TGTGCCAGCGCCAAACTGAGCCTTAAATCGGCAGATACGCAGTATTTT	CASAKLSLKSADTQYF	-	TRBV2	TRBJ2-3	-
TGTGCCAGCAGCTCCAGGGTTTACACAGATACGCAGTATTTT	CASSSRVYTDTQYF	-	TRBV7-9	TRBJ2-3	few
TGTGCCAGCAGCAAGACTGTGAATGAGCAGTTCTTC	CASSKTVNEQFF	-	TRBV12-3/TRBV12-4	TRBJ2-1	-
TGTGCCACCAGTGATAATAGGGGACTAGCGGGGGAAGAGACCCAGTACTTC	CATSDNRGLAGEETQYF	TRBD2	TRBV24-1	TRBJ2-5	few
TGTGCCAGCAGCGTAGAAGGCCTCTCCGAACCCCTCCACTTT	CASSVEGLSEPLHF	-	TRBV9	TRBJ1-6	few
TGTGCCAGCAGTGGACTGTACCCTAGCACAGATACGCAGTATTTT	CASSGLYPSTDTQYF	-	TRBV28	TRBJ2-3	-
TGCAGTGCTAGCACGCAGGGGCCGATGGAGACCCAGTACTTC	CSASTQGPMETQYF	-	TRBV20-1	TRBJ2-5	once
TGTGCCAGCAGCGAATGGAGGGGGCCAGCTTTCTTT	CASSEWRGPAFF	TRBD1	TRBV5-6	TRBJ1-1	-
TGTGCCAGCAAACCGGCCCAGGGCGGGAACACTGAAGCTTTCTTT	CASKPAQGGNTEAFF	-	TRBV12-3/TRBV12-4	TRBJ1-1	many
TGTGCCAGCAGCCCCCGCTCCGGACCGGGGAAAGCTCAGCCCCAGCATTTT	CASSPRSGPGKAQPQHF	-	TRBV21-1	TRBJ1-5	few
TGCGCCAGCAGGCCGGGGGAAAAGTCAGATACGCAGTATTTT	CASRPGEKSDTQYF	-	TRBV5-1	TRBJ2-3	few
TGTGCCAGCAGCCCCCAGCCGGGATCCGGTGTTAAAAACATTCAGTACTTC	CASSPQPGSGVKNIQYF	-	TRBV7-8	TRBJ2-4	many
TGCGCCAGCAGCTTGGAAGGGGGACTACCTTTAAACACCGGGGAGCTGTTTTTT	CASSLEGGLPLNTGELFF	-	TRBV5-1	TRBJ2-2	many
TGTGCCAGCAGCGGTGGACAGGGGGCTAGTCAGCCCCAGCATTTT	CASSGGQGASQPQHF	TRBD1	TRBV6-1	TRBJ1-5	-
TGTGCCATCAGTGATAGACCGGGGGGCAACACCGGGGAGCTGTTTTTT	CAISDRPGGNTGELFF	-	TRBV10-3	TRBJ2-2	-
TGTGCCAGCAGTACACTAGTTAGCACAGATACGCAGTATTTT	CASSTLVSTDTQYF	-	TRBV14	TRBJ2-3	-
TGTGCCAGCGGACTTGATACAGGGACAGATACGCAGTATTTT	CASGLDTGTDTQYF	-	TRBV21-1	TRBJ2-3	-
TGTGCCAGCAGCATTAGCGGGGTAAACACCGGGGAGCTGTTTTTT	CASSISGVNTGELFF	TRBD2	TRBV7-3	TRBJ2-2	-
TGTGCCAGCAGCTTACACGATACAGGCTCGGCAGATACGCAGTATTTT	CASSLHDTGSADTQYF	-	TRBV7-2	TRBJ2-3	-
TGCAGTGCTGCACAGGGGGCATCAAGCAATCAGCCCCAGCATTTT	CSAAQGASSNQPQHF	TRBD1	TRBV20-1	TRBJ1-5	many
TGTGCCAGCAGGCCGGGACAGGGGAGGGATACGCAGTATTTT	CASRPGQGRDTQYF	TRBD1	TRBV2	TRBJ2-3	-
TGCGCCAGCAGCTGGGGACAGGGGAGATCAGATACGCAGTATTTT	CASSWGQGRSDTQYF	TRBD1	TRBV5-1	TRBJ2-3	-
TGTGCCAGCAGTGAAGGCGCAGGGGATAACACAGATACGCAGTATTTT	CASSEGAGDNTDTQYF	-	TRBV2	TRBJ2-3	-
TGTGCCAGTAGGGACAGGGGATGGAATGAGCAGTTCTTC	CASRDRGWNEQFF	TRBD1	TRBV19	TRBJ2-1	-
TGTGCCAGCAGCTTAGCGCTAATTTCTGAGCAGTTCTTC	CASSLALISEQFF	-	TRBV7-9	TRBJ2-1	-
TGTGCCAGCAGCTTAGCGGGACAGAGCTACGAGCAGTACTTC	CASSLAGQSYEQYF	TRBD1	TRBV7-8	TRBJ2-7	-
TGTGCCAGCAGTAAATCTCGGGACAGCACAGATACGCAGTATTTT	CASSKSRDSTDTQYF	-	TRBV6-5	TRBJ2-3	-
TGTGCCAGCAGCTCCGGACAGGGGGGGAACTATGGCTACACCTTC	CASSSGQGGNYGYTF	TRBD1	TRBV7-2	TRBJ1-2	few
TGCAGTGCTAGGTCCGGGGGGGAGGATCACGAGCAGTACTTC	CSARSGGEDHEQYF	TRBD2	TRBV20-1	TRBJ2-7	many
TGCAGTGCTAGAGGAGCGGAAGAGCAGTTCTTC	CSARGAEEQFF	-	TRBV20-1	TRBJ2-1	few
TGCGCCAGCAGCTTCTACCCGGGGGGAGTTGATGAGCAGTTCTTC	CASSFYPGGVDEQFF	TRBD2	TRBV5-1	TRBJ2-1	few
TGTGCCAGCAGTGCACTTGGGGGGGCCACAGATACGCAGTATTTT	CASSALGGATDTQYF	-	TRBV6-4	TRBJ2-3	few
TGTGCCAGCAGCTTACGACTAGCGGGCTTCAATGAGCAGTTCTTC	CASSLRLAGFNEQFF	TRBD2	TRBV7-3	TRBJ2-1	-
TGTGCCAGCACCCGAAAATCCGGGACAGAAGACGTCGGGGAGCTGTTTTTT	CASTRKSGTEDVGELFF	TRBD1	TRBV5-4	TRBJ2-2	-
TGTGCCACCAGCAGGGGACAGGGAACGTCCGAGCAGTACTTC	CATSRGQGTSEQYF	TRBD1	TRBV15	TRBJ2-7	few
TGCAGTGCTAGACCGCTAGCGGGGGGGCATTTCAATGAGCAGTTCTTC	CSARPLAGGHFNEQFF	TRBD2	TRBV20-1	TRBJ2-1	-
TGTGCCAGCAGCCATCCCCTTACGTCTGAGCAGTTCTTC	CASSHPLTSEQFF	-	TRBV7-2	TRBJ2-1	few
TGTGCCAGCAGCCCTACCACGACAGCCAGAGCTGAAGCTTTCTTT	CASSPTTTARAEAFF	-	TRBV5-4	TRBJ1-1	few
TGTGCCAGCAGCTCCCTACTAGCGGGGGCCTCTCGGAGCTCCTACGAGCAGTACTTC	CASSSLLAGASRSSYEQYF	TRBD2	TRBV11-1	TRBJ2-7	few
TGTGCCAGCAGCTTAGCCCCGATGACTTCCAGGTGGACCGGGGAGCTGTTTTTT	CASSLAPMTSRWTGELFF	-	TRBV7-3	TRBJ2-2	-
TGTGCCAGCAGTGACAGGGGGGGAAACTATGGCTACACCTTC	CASSDRGGNYGYTF	TRBD1	TRBV6-1	TRBJ1-2	few
TGCGCCAGCAGCCAATTCCAGGGGGGCGCCTACGAGCAGTACTTC	CASSQFQGGAYEQYF	-	TRBV4-3	TRBJ2-7	-
TGTGCCAGCAGTGGGGCCAGGGTGTACGAGCAGTACTTC	CASSGARVYEQYF	-	TRBV2	TRBJ2-7	-